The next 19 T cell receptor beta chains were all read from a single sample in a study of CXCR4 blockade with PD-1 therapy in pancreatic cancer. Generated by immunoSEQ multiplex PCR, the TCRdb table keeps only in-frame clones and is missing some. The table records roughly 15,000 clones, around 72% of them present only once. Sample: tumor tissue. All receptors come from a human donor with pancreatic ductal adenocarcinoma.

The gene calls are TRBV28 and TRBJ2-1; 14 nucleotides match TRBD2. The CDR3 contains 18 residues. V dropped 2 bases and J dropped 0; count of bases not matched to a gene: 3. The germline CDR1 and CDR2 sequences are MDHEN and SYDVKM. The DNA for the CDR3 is TGTGCCAGCAGTTTAGGACTAGCGGGAGGTTTCTCCTACAATGAGCAGTTCTTC. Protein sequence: CASSLGLAGGFSYNEQFF.

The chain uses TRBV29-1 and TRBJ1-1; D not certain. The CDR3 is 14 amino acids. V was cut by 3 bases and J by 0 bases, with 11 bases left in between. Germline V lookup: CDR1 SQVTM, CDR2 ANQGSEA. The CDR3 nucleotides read TGCAGCGTTGAGCCCCGCCTCATGAACACTGAAGCTTTCTTT. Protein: CSVEPRLMNTEAFF.

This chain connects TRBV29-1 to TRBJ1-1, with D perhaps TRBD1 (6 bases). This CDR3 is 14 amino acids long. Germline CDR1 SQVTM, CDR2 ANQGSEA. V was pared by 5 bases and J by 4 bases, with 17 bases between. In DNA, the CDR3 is TGCAGCGTTCGTTTCTGGGGGGCTGGCACTGAAGCTTTCTTT. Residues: CSVRFWGAGTEAFF.

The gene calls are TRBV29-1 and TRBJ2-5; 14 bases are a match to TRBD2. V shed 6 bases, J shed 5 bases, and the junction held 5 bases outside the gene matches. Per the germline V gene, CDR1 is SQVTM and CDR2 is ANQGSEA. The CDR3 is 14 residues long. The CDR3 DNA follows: TGCAGCGTCGTGGGACTAGCGGGAGTTGAGACCCAGTACTTC. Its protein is CSVVGLAGVETQYF.

The CDR3 is CASRRQGIRYEQYF. CDR3 nucleotides: TGTGCCAGCAGAAGACAGGGGATCCGCTACGAGCAGTACTTC. The rearrangement uses TRBV6-8 and TRBJ2-7; TRBD1 agrees at 8 bases. This CDR3 contains 14 residues. Trimming at V came to 6 bases and at J to 3 bases, leaving 7 bases not matched to a gene. Looked up from germline, CDR1 is MNHGY and CDR2 is SAAAGT.

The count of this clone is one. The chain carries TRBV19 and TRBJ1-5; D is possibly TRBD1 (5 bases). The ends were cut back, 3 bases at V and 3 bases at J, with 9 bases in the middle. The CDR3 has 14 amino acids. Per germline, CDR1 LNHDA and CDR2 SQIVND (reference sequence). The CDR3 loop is CASSIREFNQPQHF. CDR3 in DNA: TGTGCCAGTAGTATCAGGGAATTCAATCAGCCCCAGCATTTT.

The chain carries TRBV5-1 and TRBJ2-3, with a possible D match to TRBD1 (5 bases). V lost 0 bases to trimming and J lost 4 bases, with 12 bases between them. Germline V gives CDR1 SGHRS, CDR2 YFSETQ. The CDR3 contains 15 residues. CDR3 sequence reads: CASSLEGRIADTQYF. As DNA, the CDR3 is TGCGCCAGCAGCTTGGAGGGGCGAATCGCAGATACGCAGTATTTT. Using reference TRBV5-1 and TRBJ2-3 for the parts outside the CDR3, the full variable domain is KAGVTQTPRYLIKTRGQQVTLSCSPISGHRSVSWYQQTPGQGLQFLFEYFSETQRNKGNFPGRFSGRQFSNSRSEMNVSTLELGDSALYLCASSLEGRIADTQYFGPGTRLTVL.

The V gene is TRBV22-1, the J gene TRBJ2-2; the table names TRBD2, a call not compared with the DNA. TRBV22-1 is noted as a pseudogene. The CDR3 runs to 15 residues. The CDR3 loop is CASSVAVANTGELFF. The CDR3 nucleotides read TGTGCCAGCAGCGTAGCGGTAGCGAACACCGGGGAGCTGTTTTTT.

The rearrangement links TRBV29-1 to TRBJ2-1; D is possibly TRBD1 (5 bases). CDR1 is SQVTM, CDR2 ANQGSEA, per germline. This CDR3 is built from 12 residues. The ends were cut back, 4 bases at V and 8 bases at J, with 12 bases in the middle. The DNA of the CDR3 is TGCAGCGTTGGCCAAATGGGGCATGAGCAGTTCTTC. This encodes CSVGQMGHEQFF.

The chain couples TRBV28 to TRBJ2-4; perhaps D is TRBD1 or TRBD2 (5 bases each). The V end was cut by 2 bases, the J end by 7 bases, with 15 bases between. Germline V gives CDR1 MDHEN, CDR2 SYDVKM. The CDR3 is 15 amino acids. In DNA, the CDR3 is TGTGCCAGCAGTTTAGGGGACCGATCTACGAACATTCAGTACTTC. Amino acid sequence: CASSLGDRSTNIQYF.

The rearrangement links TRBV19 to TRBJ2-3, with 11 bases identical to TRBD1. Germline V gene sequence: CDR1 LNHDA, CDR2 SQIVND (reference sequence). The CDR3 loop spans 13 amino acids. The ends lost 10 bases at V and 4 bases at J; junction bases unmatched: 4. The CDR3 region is CATRDRGADTQYF. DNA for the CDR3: TGTGCCACCCGGGACAGGGGGGCAGATACGCAGTATTTT.

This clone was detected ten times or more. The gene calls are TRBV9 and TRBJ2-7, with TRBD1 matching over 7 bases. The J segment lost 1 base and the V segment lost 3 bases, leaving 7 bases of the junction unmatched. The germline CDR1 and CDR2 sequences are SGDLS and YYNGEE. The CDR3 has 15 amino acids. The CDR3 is CASSATGAQSYEQYF. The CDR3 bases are TGTGCCAGCAGCGCCACAGGGGCTCAGTCCTACGAGCAGTACTTC.

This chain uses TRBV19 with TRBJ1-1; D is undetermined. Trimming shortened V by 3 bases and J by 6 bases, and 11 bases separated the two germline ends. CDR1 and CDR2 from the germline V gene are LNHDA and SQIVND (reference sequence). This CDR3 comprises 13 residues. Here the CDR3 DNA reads TGTGCCAGTAGTATCTCCGGGCCCCCTGAAGCTTTCTTT. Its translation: CASSISGPPEAFF.

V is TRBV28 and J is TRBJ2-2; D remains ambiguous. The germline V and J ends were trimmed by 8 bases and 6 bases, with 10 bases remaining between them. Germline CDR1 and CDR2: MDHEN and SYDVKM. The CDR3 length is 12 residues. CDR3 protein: CASGMFAGELFF. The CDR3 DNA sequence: TGTGCCAGCGGAATGTTCGCCGGGGAGCTGTTTTTT.

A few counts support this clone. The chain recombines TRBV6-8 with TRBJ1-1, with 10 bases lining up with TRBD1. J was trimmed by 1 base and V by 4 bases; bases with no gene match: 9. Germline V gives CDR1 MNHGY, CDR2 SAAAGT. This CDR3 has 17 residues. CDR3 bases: TGTGCCAGCAGTTCCCTGGGACAGGGGATGGGGAACACTGAAGCTTTCTTT. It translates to CASSSLGQGMGNTEAFF.

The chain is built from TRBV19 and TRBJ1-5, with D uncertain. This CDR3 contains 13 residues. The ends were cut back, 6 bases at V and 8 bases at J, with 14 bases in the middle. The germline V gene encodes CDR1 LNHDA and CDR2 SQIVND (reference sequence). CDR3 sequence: CASRGSWGEPQHF. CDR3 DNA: TGTGCCAGTAGGGGCTCGTGGGGAGAGCCCCAGCATTTT. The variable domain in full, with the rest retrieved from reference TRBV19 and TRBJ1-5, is DGGITQSPKYLFRKEGQNVTLSCEQNLNHDAMYWYRQDPGQGLRLIYYSQIVNDFQKGDIAEGYSVSREKKESFPLTVTSAQKNPTAFYLCASRGSWGEPQHFGDGTRLSIL.

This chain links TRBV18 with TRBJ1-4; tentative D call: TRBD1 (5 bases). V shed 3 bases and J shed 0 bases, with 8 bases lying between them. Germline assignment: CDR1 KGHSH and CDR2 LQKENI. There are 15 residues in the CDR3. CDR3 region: CASSPRGATNEKLFF. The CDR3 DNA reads TGTGCCAGCTCACCGAGGGGTGCAACTAATGAAAAACTGTTTTTT.

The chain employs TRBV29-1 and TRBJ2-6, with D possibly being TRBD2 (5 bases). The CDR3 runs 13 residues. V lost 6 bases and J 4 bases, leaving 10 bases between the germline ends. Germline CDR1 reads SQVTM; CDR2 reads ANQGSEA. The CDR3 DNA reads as TGCAGCGTGGCGGGTACCGGGGCCAACGTCCTGACTTTC. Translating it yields CSVAGTGANVLTF.

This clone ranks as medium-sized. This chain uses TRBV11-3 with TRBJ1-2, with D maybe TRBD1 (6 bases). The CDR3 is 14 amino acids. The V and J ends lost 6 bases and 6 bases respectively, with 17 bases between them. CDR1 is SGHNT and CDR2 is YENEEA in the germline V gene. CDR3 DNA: TGTGCCAGCAGTACCTACACAGGGAAGGATGGCTACACCTTC. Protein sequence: CASSTYTGKDGYTF.